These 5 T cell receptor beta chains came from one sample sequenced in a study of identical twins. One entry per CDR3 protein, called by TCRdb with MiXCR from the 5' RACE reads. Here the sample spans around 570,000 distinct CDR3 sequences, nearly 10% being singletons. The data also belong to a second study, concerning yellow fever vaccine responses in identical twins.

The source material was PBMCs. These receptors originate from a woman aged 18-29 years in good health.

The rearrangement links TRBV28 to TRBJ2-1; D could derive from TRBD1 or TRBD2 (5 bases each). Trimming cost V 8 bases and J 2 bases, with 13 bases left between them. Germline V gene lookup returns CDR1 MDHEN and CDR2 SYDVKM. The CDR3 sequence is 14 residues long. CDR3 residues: CASYGAATYNEQFF. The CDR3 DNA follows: TGTGCCAGCTACGGGGCAGCCACCTACAATGAGCAGTTCTTC.

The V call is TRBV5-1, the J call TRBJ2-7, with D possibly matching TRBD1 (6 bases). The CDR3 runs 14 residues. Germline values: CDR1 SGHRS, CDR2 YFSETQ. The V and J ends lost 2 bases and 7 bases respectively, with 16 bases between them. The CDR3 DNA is TGCGCCAGCAGCTTACAGGGATCCTTCGAGGAGCAGTACTTC. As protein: CASSLQGSFEEQYF.

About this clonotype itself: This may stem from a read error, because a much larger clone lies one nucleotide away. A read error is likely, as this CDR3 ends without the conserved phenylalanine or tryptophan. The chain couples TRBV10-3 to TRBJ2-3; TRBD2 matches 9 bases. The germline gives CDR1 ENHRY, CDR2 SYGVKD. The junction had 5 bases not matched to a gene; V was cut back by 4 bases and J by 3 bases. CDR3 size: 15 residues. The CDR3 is CAISGLAAGTDTQYL. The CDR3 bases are TGTGCCATCAGTGGACTAGCGGCGGGGACAGATACGCAGTATCTT.

The CDR3 here is CASGGISGELFF. DNA for the CDR3: TGTGCCAGCGGCGGGATATCCGGGGAGCTGTTTTTT. The rearrangement uses TRBV6-5 and TRBJ2-2, with D perhaps matching TRBD2 (6 bases). The CDR3 covers 12 residues. CDR1 is MNHEY, CDR2 SVGAGI, per germline. Trimming shortened V by 8 bases and J by 6 bases, and 10 bases separated the two germline ends.

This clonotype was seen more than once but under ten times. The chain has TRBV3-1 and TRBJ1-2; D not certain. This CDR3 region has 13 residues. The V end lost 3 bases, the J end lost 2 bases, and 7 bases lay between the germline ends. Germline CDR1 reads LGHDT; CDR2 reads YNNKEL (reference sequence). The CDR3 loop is CASSQERNYGYTF. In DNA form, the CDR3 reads TGTGCCAGCAGCCAGGAGCGGAACTATGGCTACACCTTC.